Sequencing of this T cell receptor beta chain was carried out in a study of blood T cell repertoires in COVID-19. The wider study: The United States, Italy and Spain supplied acute and convalescent COVID-19 samples. T cells, B-cell-depleted T cells, or PBMCs supplied cDNA or gDNA.

Per the germline V gene, CDR1 is MNHEY and CDR2 is SVGAGI. After removal of 8 bases from V and 7 bases from J, the junction contained 10 bases not matched to a gene. This CDR3 region has 15 residues. This clone showed up just a few times. Original methodology: The assay estimated nucleated cells by amplifying reference gene primers. Using immunoSEQ multiplex PCR, the repertoire was profiled, and TCRdb retains in-frame clones only, with some absent. V and J calls and clone size come straight from that table; D and trimming were deduced from the DNA. The sample lists about 79,000 clones, approximately 90% occurring once.

The sequence was collected from a man in his 70s with active or convalescent COVID-19. Sequencing was done on a sample of peripheral blood. V gene TRBV6-5 combines with J gene TRBJ1-6; TRBD1 matches 8 bases. The CDR3 DNA reads TGTGCCAGCTCGATTATGACAGGGGAGAATTCACCCCTCCACTTT. Protein product: CASSIMTGENSPLHF.